One sample yielded the 13 T cell receptor beta chains listed below, sequenced in a study of T cell responses to AZD1222 COVID-19 vaccine (dated by TCRdb to about 2021). The meaning of the sample's time point label: about 28 days (+/-7) after the second vaccine dose. Library construction relied on the immunoSEQ multiplex PCR assay. The immuneACCESS repertoire file appears here via TCRdb, limited to in-frame rearrangements. These files lack a portion of the clones; in checked studies, under half of the deficit traces to unresolved V genes, and the cause of the others is not known. The sample table holds fewer than 120,000 clones, of which 80% to 90% were seen once. The ten most abundant clones make up 15% of the sample. The source was peripheral blood, collected 28 days after the second AZD1222 dose. These receptors were taken from an adult who received the AZD1222 COVID-19 vaccine.

This sequence joins TRBV7-8 and TRBJ1-5; maybe TRBD1 (5 bases). CDR3 length: 16 amino acids. Germline loops: CDR1 SGHVS, CDR2 FQNEAQ. V was shortened by 5 bases and J by 3 bases, with 17 bases between the two germline ends. CDR3 sequence: CASSPGAGVPNQPQHF. The CDR3 DNA reads TGTGCCAGCAGCCCCGGGGCAGGAGTGCCCAATCAGCCCCAGCATTTT.

The J gene is TRBJ1-4, the V gene TRBV10-1; 8 positions match TRBD1. Germline V gene lookup returns CDR1 WNHNN and CDR2 SYGVQD (reference sequence). After removal of 5 bases from V and 4 bases from J, the junction contained 6 bases not matched to a gene. The CDR3 consists of 15 residues. The CDR3 bases are TGCGCCAGCAGTTCCGGACAGGGCATTAATGAAAAACTGTTTTTT. Protein product: CASSSGQGINEKLFF.

The chain recombines TRBV5-4 with TRBJ2-7, with 8 positions matching TRBD1. Germline lookup yields CDR1 SGHNT and CDR2 YYREEE (reference sequence). Trimming removed 0 bases from V and 5 bases from J; junction bases left unmatched: 1. The CDR3 is 13 amino acids. This chain's CDR3 is CASSLAGGDEQYF. In nucleotides, the CDR3 is TGTGCCAGCAGCTTGGCAGGGGGCGACGAGCAGTACTTC.

J is TRBJ1-1 and V is TRBV6-5; D ambiguous. The V end lost 0 bases, the J end lost 4 bases, and 9 bases lay between the germline ends. CDR3 length: 14 residues. Germline V gives CDR1 MNHEY, CDR2 SVGAGI. DNA of the CDR3: TGTGCCAGCAGTTACTCCTCCCAGCGCACTGAAGCTTTCTTT. Residues: CASSYSSQRTEAFF.

This clone has only one observation. DNA of the CDR3: TGTGCCAGCAGCTTAGCCCGACGGAGCTCCTATAATTCACCCCTCCACTTT. Encoded protein: CASSLARRSSYNSPLHF. V is TRBV7-8 and J is TRBJ1-6; D is unclear. Germline loops: CDR1 SGHVS, CDR2 FQNEAQ. Deletions cut 0 bases from V and 0 bases from J, with 9 bases between. CDR3 length equals 17 residues.

V usage is TRBV28 and J usage is TRBJ1-1; 8 positions match TRBD1. The germline V gene has CDR1 MDHEN and CDR2 SYDVKM. V lost 5 bases to trimming and J lost 1 base; unmatched junction nucleotides: 6. The CDR3 runs 15 residues. The CDR3 bases are TGTGCCAGCAGTCCCTTAGGACAGGGGAACACTGAAGCTTTCTTT. As protein: CASSPLGQGNTEAFF.

The chain combines TRBV5-1 with TRBJ1-3; D gene unclear. The CDR3 runs to 16 residues. The germline gives CDR1 SGHRS, CDR2 YFSETQ. Trimming took 4 bases from V and 3 from J, leaving 17 bases between them. As DNA, the CDR3 is TGCGCCAGCAGCAGCCACCTCGGGGAGGTTGGAAACACCATATATTTT. Amino acid sequence: CASSSHLGEVGNTIYF.

The V gene is TRBV30, the J gene TRBJ2-7; D might be TRBD1 (5 bases). Trimming left V 2 bases short and J 2 bases short, with 19 bases between. This CDR3 is 16 amino acids long. The germline gives CDR1 GTSNPN, CDR2 SVGIG (reference sequence). The DNA for the CDR3 is TGTGCCTGGAGTCCCAGTACAGGCTTCCGGCCCTACGAGCAGTACTTC. Translation: CAWSPSTGFRPYEQYF.

The chain links TRBV5-1 to TRBJ2-3, with 8 bases lining up with TRBD1. The CDR3 sequence is 17 residues long. The V and J ends lost 0 bases and 1 base, in that order; junction bases with no gene match: 7. Germline values: CDR1 SGHRS, CDR2 YFSETQ. CDR3 nucleotide sequence: TGCGCCAGCAGCTTGGAGACAGGGGAGAGAGGCACAGATACGCAGTATTTT. Its protein is CASSLETGERGTDTQYF.

The rearrangement uses TRBV6-5 and TRBJ1-1; 7 bases are a match to TRBD1. Germline V CDR1 and CDR2: MNHEY, SVGAGI. This CDR3 is 13 amino acids long. The J segment lost 3 bases and the V segment lost 6 bases, leaving 4 bases of the junction unmatched. The CDR3 coding sequence is TGTGCCAGCAGCCCAGGACAGGACACTGAAGCTTTCTTT. Its translation is CASSPGQDTEAFF.

This clone has a single count. This sequence joins TRBV2 and TRBJ1-1; D not resolved. The CDR3 runs to 12 residues. Trimming left V 3 bases short and J 3 bases short, with 5 bases between. Per the germline V gene, CDR1 is SNHLY and CDR2 is FYNNEI. CDR3 amino acids: CASSDPDTEAFF. CDR3 nucleotide sequence: TGTGCCAGCAGTGACCCCGACACTGAAGCTTTCTTT.

The chain carries TRBV9 and TRBJ2-1; tentatively, D is TRBD1 (6 bases). Per the germline V gene, CDR1 is SGDLS and CDR2 is YYNGEE. The CDR3 loop spans 12 amino acids. Deletions cut 2 bases from V and 10 bases from J, with 10 bases between. The CDR3 nucleotides read TGTGCCAGCAGCGTTACAGGGAACGAGCAGTTCTTC. It codes for CASSVTGNEQFF.

This clone was recorded only once. The chain carries TRBV5-1 and TRBJ2-7, with 10 nucleotides matching TRBD1. Germline CDR1 and CDR2: SGHRS and YFSETQ. The junction had 8 bases not matched to a gene; V was cut back by 4 bases and J by 4 bases. The CDR3 runs to 15 residues. The CDR3 sequence is CASSEPGQGLYEQYF. The CDR3 nucleotides read TGCGCCAGCAGCGAACCGGGACAGGGGCTGTACGAGCAGTACTTC.